This T cell receptor beta chain was sequenced for a study of Ad26.COV2.S vaccination and SARS-CoV-2 variants. Findings and caveats of the study: Reported post-vaccination CD8+ and CD4+ T cell responses to spike showed substantial breadth.

Using immunoSEQ multiplex PCR, the repertoire was profiled, and TCRdb retains in-frame clones only, with some absent. This sample yields some 250,000 clones, of which around nine tenths are seen a single time; roughly 10% belongs to the top ten. On this clone: The antigen is unknown.

The treatment: roughly 18 received Ad26.COV2.S at low or high dose, single or two shots; roughly 5 received placebo; per-sample allocation not given. After the first vaccine or placebo injection, samples were drawn on day 63. As its vector, the vaccine had Ad26, which expressed Wuhan-strain SARS-CoV-2 spike. Germline CDR1 and CDR2: SGHTA and FQGNSA. CDR3 length equals 16 residues. The V end was cut by 5 bases, the J end by 0 bases, with 17 bases between. This TCR was sampled from a person aged 18 to 65 who received the Ad26.COV2.S COVID-19 vaccine or a placebo. The rearrangement joins TRBV7-2 to TRBJ2-7; D gene ambiguous. The sequencing used peripheral blood, collected in a trial of Ad26.COV2.S vaccine versus placebo. This CDR3 reads CASSAHWTGRSYEQYF. DNA of the CDR3: TGTGCCAGCAGCGCGCACTGGACCGGGCGCTCCTACGAGCAGTACTTC. Based on the CDR3 plus reference TRBV7-2 and TRBJ2-7, the full variable domain is GAGVSQSPSNKVTEKGKDVELRCDPISGHTALYWYRQSLGQGLEFLIYFQGNSAPDKSGLPSDRFSAERTGGSVSTLTIQRTQQEDSAVYLCASSAHWTGRSYEQYFGPGTRLTVT.